The rows below give T cell receptor beta chains drawn from one sample of a study of T cell responses to AZD1222 COVID-19 vaccine. Only in-frame clones appear in the TCRdb table, and some are missing; sequencing was by immunoSEQ multiplex PCR. The sample holds 100,000 to 150,000 clones, roughly 84% seen once. The specimen was peripheral blood, collected on day 0 of AZD1222 vaccination. These receptors originate from an adult in good health. CDR3s include the opening cysteine and the closing phenylalanine or tryptophan. The D gene is left open where the match is weak. Size tells how often a clone was seen (once, few, many) or the class of an expanded clone, and some rows leave it out.

abundance	d_gene	len	v_gene	j_gene	CDR3nt	CDR3aa
.	.	13	TRBV6-1	TRBJ1-2	TGTGCCAGCAGTGAATCGGGGAACTATGGCTACACCTTC	CASSESGNYGYTF
.	TRBD2	13	TRBV18	TRBJ2-1	TGTGCCAGCTCTGACGGGGGGGCAAATGAGCAGTTCTTC	CASSDGGANEQFF
.	.	16	TRBV4-2	TRBJ1-1	TGTGCCAGCAGCCAAGGCGGGGGGGGGATGAACACTGAAGCTTTCTTT	CASSQGGGGMNTEAFF
.	.	13	TRBV19	TRBJ2-3	TGTGCCAGTAGCTTCCCTCTCACAGATACGCAGTATTTT	CASSFPLTDTQYF
.	TRBD1	14	TRBV9	TRBJ1-1	TGTGCCAGCAGCGCACAGGGGGCGCCGGGGGAAGCTTTCTTT	CASSAQGAPGEAFF
.	TRBD2	15	TRBV18	TRBJ2-7	TGTGCCAGCTCACCAGGAACGGGGGGGCCGTACGAGCAGTACTTC	CASSPGTGGPYEQYF
.	.	14	TRBV3-1/TRBV3-2	TRBJ2-1	TGTGCCAGCAGGCCAGGGGGTTCCGGGAGTGAGCAGTTCTTC	CASRPGGSGSEQFF
.	TRBD1	14	TRBV28	TRBJ2-1	TGTGCCAGCAGTACCGGACAGGGGGGTGATGAGCAGTTCTTC	CASSTGQGGDEQFF
.	.	15	TRBV4-2	TRBJ2-1	TGTGCCAGCAGCCAAGTAGGAGAGTCTTACAATGAGCAGTTCTTC	CASSQVGESYNEQFF
once	TRBD2	15	TRBV6-5	TRBJ2-5	TGTGCCAGCAGTTACGAAACGGGGGGAGGGGAGACCCAGTACTTC	CASSYETGGGETQYF
.	.	13	TRBV7-2	TRBJ1-2	TGTGCCAGCAGCTTGACACCACTCATGGGCTACACCTTC	CASSLTPLMGYTF
.	TRBD1	15	TRBV11-2	TRBJ1-6	TGTGCCAGCAGCTTAGAAGGGACAGGGAGGGTACCCCTCCACTTT	CASSLEGTGRVPLHF
few	TRBD1	15	TRBV7-2	TRBJ1-3	TGTGCCAGCAGCTTAGGCGCAGGGGGTGGAAACACCATATATTTT	CASSLGAGGGNTIYF
.	.	12	TRBV29-1	TRBJ1-1	TGCAGCGTTGTGGGGGGATCGGCTGAAGCTTTCTTT	CSVVGGSAEAFF
.	.	14	TRBV19	TRBJ1-2	TGTGCCAGTAGTATATCGGACAGTAACTATGGCTACACCTTC	CASSISDSNYGYTF
.	TRBD1	15	TRBV19	TRBJ1-3	TGTGCCAGTAGTATTGGGGACAGGGCTGGAAACACCATATATTTT	CASSIGDRAGNTIYF
few	.	13	TRBV28	TRBJ1-1	TGTGCCAGTATATTGGGCGAAGACACTGAAGCTTTCTTT	CASILGEDTEAFF
.	.	15	TRBV4-2	TRBJ2-7	TGTGCCAGCAGCCAAGAGCGGGGCCCCACCTACGAGCAGTACTTC	CASSQERGPTYEQYF
.	.	15	TRBV7-9	TRBJ1-3	TGTGCCATGACCCCTGGAATGCGCTCTGGAAACACCATATATTTT	CAMTPGMRSGNTIYF
.	.	14	TRBV6-1	TRBJ1-1	TGTGCCAGCAGTGAAGGAGGAAAGAACACTGAAGCTTTCTTT	CASSEGGKNTEAFF
.	.	12	TRBV18	TRBJ1-1	TGTGCCAGCTCAAGTGGGACCAACGAAGCTTTCTTT	CASSSGTNEAFF
.	.	11	TRBV29-1	TRBJ2-1	TGCAGCGTGGTGGACAGTCCGGGGGAGTTCTTC	CSVVDSPGEFF
.	.	18	TRBV5-1	TRBJ1-3	TGCGCCAGCAGCTTGGTCCCCTCACAGAGGAGCTCTGGAAACACCATATATTTT	CASSLVPSQRSSGNTIYF
.	.	15	TRBV5-1	TRBJ1-4	TGCGCCAGCAGCTGGACGCGGGACGGTGATGAAAAACTGTTTTTT	CASSWTRDGDEKLFF
once	.	13	TRBV29-1	TRBJ2-7	TGCAGCGTGGATCGGGACGGTTCCTACGAGCAGTACTTC	CSVDRDGSYEQYF
.	TRBD1	16	TRBV5-1	TRBJ2-7	TGCGCCAGCAGCTTGGGACGGACAGGGGGCTCCTACGAGCAGTACTTC	CASSLGRTGGSYEQYF
few	TRBD1	13	TRBV5-5	TRBJ1-5	TGTGCCAGCAGCCCGACAGGGAATCAGCCCCAGCATTTT	CASSPTGNQPQHF
once	.	19	TRBV7-8	TRBJ1-4	TGTGCCAGCAGCTCGACCGCCGGGACATCTTCAACAACTAATGAAAAACTGTTTTTT	CASSSTAGTSSTTNEKLFF
.	.	12	TRBV6-2/TRBV6-3	TRBJ1-2	TGTGCCAGCAGTTACTTGGACAGTGGCTACACCTTC	CASSYLDSGYTF
.	.	14	TRBV15	TRBJ2-7	TGTGCCACCAGACCGTGGGACGGAGCCTACGAGCAGTACTTC	CATRPWDGAYEQYF
.	TRBD1	16	TRBV7-8	TRBJ1-2	TGTGCCAGCAGCTCCGGACAGGGGGCTAGGATTGGTGGCTACACCTTC	CASSSGQGARIGGYTF
.	TRBD2	16	TRBV18	TRBJ2-3	TGTGCCAGCTCACCGGTACTAGCGGGGTCCACAGATACGCAGTATTTT	CASSPVLAGSTDTQYF
once	TRBD1	14	TRBV9	TRBJ2-7	TGTGCCAGCAGCGTCCGGGACAGCTCCTACGAGCAGTACTTC	CASSVRDSSYEQYF
.	TRBD1	13	TRBV5-1	TRBJ1-3	TGCGCCAGCAGCTTGAGACAGGGTAACACCATATATTTT	CASSLRQGNTIYF
few	.	16	TRBV4-1	TRBJ1-6	TGCGCCAGCAGCCAAGATACCCCGGGGCCCTATTCACCCCTCCACTTT	CASSQDTPGPYSPLHF
.	.	15	TRBV15	TRBJ2-7	TGTGCCACCAGCAGAGGACAGGGAGGCTCCTACGAGCAGTACTTC	CATSRGQGGSYEQYF
.	.	14	TRBV5-6	TRBJ2-7	TGTGCCAGCAGCTACGGGACCGTTCCCACCGAGCAGTACTTC	CASSYGTVPTEQYF
.	.	14	TRBV2	TRBJ2-3	TGTGCCAGCAGTGCGAACGGGGTGGCAGATACGCAGTATTTT	CASSANGVADTQYF
.	TRBD1	14	TRBV30	TRBJ1-1	TGTGCCTGGAGCGACCTGGGACAGCACACTGAAGCTTTCTTT	CAWSDLGQHTEAFF
few	.	14	TRBV6-5	TRBJ1-5	TGTGCCAGCAGCCCCTATAGGGGTAATCAGCCCCAGCATTTT	CASSPYRGNQPQHF
few	TRBD1	15	TRBV2	TRBJ2-7	TGTGCCAGCAGTGAAGTAGGGACAGGCCACTACGAGCAGTACTTC	CASSEVGTGHYEQYF
.	.	13	TRBV12-3/TRBV12-4	TRBJ1-1	TGTGCCAGTTCAGGGACGGCGAACACTGAAGCTTTCTTT	CASSGTANTEAFF
.	.	14	TRBV2	TRBJ1-1	TGTGCCAGCAGTATTCTACGGACGGCTGCTGAAGCTTTCTTT	CASSILRTAAEAFF
.	TRBD2	17	TRBV4-2	TRBJ2-5	TGTGCCAGCAGCCAAGATTCGGTAGCGGGGGCTCAAGAGACCCAGTACTTC	CASSQDSVAGAQETQYF
.	.	15	TRBV5-1	TRBJ1-2	TGCGCCAGCAGCCAAGGACGGTCCCGAAACTATGGCTACACCTTC	CASSQGRSRNYGYTF
large	.	17	TRBV4-1	TRBJ2-5	TGCGCCAGCAGCCAAGATCTACAGGGAAGGGGCCAAGAGACCCAGTACTTC	CASSQDLQGRGQETQYF
few	.	17	TRBV3-1/TRBV3-2	TRBJ1-3	TGTGCCAGCAGCCAAGATCTTGGGGTTCTAGGTGGAAACACCATATATTTT	CASSQDLGVLGGNTIYF
.	TRBD1	15	TRBV7-9	TRBJ1-1	TGTGCCAGCAGCTTAGACAGGGGGCGGTACACTGAAGCTTTCTTT	CASSLDRGRYTEAFF
.	.	14	TRBV7-2	TRBJ2-2	TGTGCCAGCAGCTTAGTTGCTGACACCGGGGAGCTGTTTTTT	CASSLVADTGELFF
.	.	14	TRBV27	TRBJ2-7	TGTGCCACCCGCCAAGGCCTAGGAAGGTACGAGCAGTACTTC	CATRQGLGRYEQYF
.	TRBD1	14	TRBV6-6	TRBJ1-2	TGTGCCAGCAGGCGACAAGGAGGGGGCTGGGGGTACACCTTC	CASRRQGGGWGYTF
.	.	14	TRBV5-1	TRBJ2-7	TGCGCCAGCAGCCCTACTCCAAGAAACTACGAGCAGTACTTC	CASSPTPRNYEQYF
.	.	17	TRBV4-2	TRBJ2-5	TGTGCCAGCAGCCAAGATAAGGACCGCTGGGGCGGTCAGACCCAGTACTTC	CASSQDKDRWGGQTQYF
.	.	15	TRBV7-6	TRBJ2-5	TGTGCCAGCAGCCATGGACAGATGCTGGGGGAGACCCAGTACTTC	CASSHGQMLGETQYF
.	.	17	TRBV4-1	TRBJ1-5	TGCGCCAGCAGCCAAGGGGTCGCTTACGCCGCCAATCAGCCCCAGCATTTT	CASSQGVAYAANQPQHF